This T cell receptor (beta chain) originates from a study of PD-L1 blockade in urothelial cancer. Study-wide context: Patients previously received 0 to 3 chemotherapy regimens.

This CDR3 comprises 15 residues. Germline V gene data show CDR1 as LNHDA and CDR2 as SQIVND (reference sequence). The V segment lost 8 bases and the J segment 0 bases; nucleotides outside the gene matches: 10. TCRdb keeps only in-frame clones here, not all; method: immunoSEQ multiplex PCR. The sample records about 72,000 clones, about 90% being singletons. Time point here: pretreatment peripheral blood. The receptor's source is a man in his fifties or sixties with urothelial cancer. The chain uses TRBV19 and TRBJ2-7, with 7 bases that match TRBD1. The sequenced sample was PBMCs, obtained around atezolizumab (anti-PD-L1) treatment. The CDR3 loop reads CASRWRQGSSYEQYF. The CDR3 DNA follows: TGTGCCAGTCGCTGGAGACAGGGAAGCTCCTACGAGCAGTACTTC.